These T cell receptor beta chains were read from a single sample in a study of blood T cell repertoires in COVID-19. TCRdb's table, derived via immunoSEQ multiplex PCR, lists solely in-frame clones and lacks some. The sample yields about 180,000 clones, roughly 85% seen once. The source material was peripheral blood. The receptors come from a human donor with active or convalescent COVID-19. The donor label of this sample is uncertain. Both conserved end residues are part of each CDR3. The D gene is left open where the match is weak. Rows may omit the clone size; those that give it use once, few, many or a size class.

D,V,J,size,CDR3,DNA
.,TRBV7-9,TRBJ2-3,.,CASSPRTYSTDTQYF,TGTGCCAGCAGCCCACGGACTTATAGCACAGATACGCAGTATTTT
.,TRBV5-1,TRBJ1-6,.,CASSLTGYGMDSPLHF,TGCGCCAGCAGCTTGACGGGTTACGGGATGGATTCACCCCTCCACTTT
.,TRBV7-3,TRBJ2-3,.,CASSPRGSSTDTQYF,TGTGCCAGCAGCCCAAGGGGGTCTAGCACAGATACGCAGTATTTT
.,TRBV4-2,TRBJ1-4,.,CASSQDPGQFNEKLFF,TGTGCCAGCAGCCAAGACCCTGGACAGTTTAATGAAAAACTGTTTTTT
.,TRBV7-2,TRBJ2-5,.,CASSRWGKPGAIDLETQYF,TGTGCCAGCAGCCGGTGGGGGAAACCGGGAGCCATTGACTTGGAGACCCAGTACTTC
.,TRBV18,TRBJ2-7,once,CASSPKAGTGYEQYF,TGTGCCAGCTCCCCGAAGGCCGGGACTGGGTACGAGCAGTACTTC
.,TRBV6-2/TRBV6-3,TRBJ2-7,.,CASSYYMDNYEQYF,TGTGCCAGCAGTTACTACATGGACAACTACGAGCAGTACTTC
.,TRBV12-3/TRBV12-4,TRBJ2-5,.,CASSLIQEETQYF,TGTGCCAGCAGTTTAATCCAGGAAGAGACCCAGTACTTC
TRBD2,TRBV3-1/TRBV3-2,TRBJ2-5,.,CASSQGLAGGETQYF,TGTGCCAGCAGCCAAGGACTAGCGGGAGGGGAGACCCAGTACTTC
.,TRBV5-1,TRBJ1-1,.,CASSSTGTEAFF,TGCGCCAGCAGCTCCACTGGCACTGAAGCTTTCTTT
.,TRBV6-6,TRBJ1-3,.,CASSYSTGENTIYF,TGTGCCAGCAGTTACTCGACGGGGGAAAACACCATATATTTT
.,TRBV19,TRBJ1-2,.,CASSPTIRDGYTF,TGTGCCAGTAGTCCCACCATCCGGGATGGCTACACCTTC
TRBD1,TRBV6-5,TRBJ1-2,.,CASRPPGQGYGYTF,TGTGCCAGCAGACCCCCGGGACAGGGTTATGGCTACACCTTC
TRBD1,TRBV11-2,TRBJ2-7,.,CASSLLEGQGPYEQYF,TGTGCCAGCAGCTTATTAGAGGGACAGGGGCCCTACGAGCAGTACTTC
TRBD1,TRBV7-2,TRBJ1-2,.,CASSLESGGNYGYTF,TGTGCCAGCAGCTTAGAATCAGGGGGCAACTATGGCTACACCTTC
TRBD1,TRBV19,TRBJ1-1,.,CASRTGDRFSEAFF,TGTGCCAGTAGAACTGGGGACAGGTTTTCTGAAGCTTTCTTT
.,TRBV11-3,TRBJ2-3,.,CASSLILLSGGFDTQYF,TGTGCCAGCAGCTTAATCTTGTTATCCGGGGGATTCGATACGCAGTATTTT
TRBD2,TRBV24-1,TRBJ2-3,once,CATSALGGQISGSGRDTQYF,TGTGCCACCAGTGCCCTGGGGGGACAGATTAGCGGGAGCGGACGAGATACGCAGTATTTT
TRBD2,TRBV4-3,TRBJ2-7,.,CASSQDLASGTYEQYF,TGCGCCAGCAGCCAAGATTTGGCTAGCGGGACCTACGAGCAGTACTTC
.,TRBV7-8,TRBJ2-5,few,CASSLNFLAGETQYF,TGTGCCAGCAGCTTAAATTTTCTGGCGGGAGAGACCCAGTACTTC
.,TRBV7-2,TRBJ1-6,once,CASSQSRDTLHF,TGTGCCAGCAGCCAAAGCCGGGATACCCTCCACTTT
.,TRBV28,TRBJ1-2,.,CASSAQTVSNYGYTF,TGTGCCAGCAGTGCCCAGACAGTCTCAAACTATGGCTACACCTTC
TRBD2,TRBV5-1,TRBJ2-2,once,CASSPGTNNAGELFF,TGCGCCAGCAGCCCCGGGACTAATAACGCCGGGGAGCTGTTTTTT
.,TRBV28,TRBJ2-7,.,CASSPFKSSYEQYF,TGTGCCAGCAGTCCGTTCAAGAGCTCCTACGAGCAGTACTTC
.,TRBV27,TRBJ1-2,once,CASSRGGALSYGYTF,TGTGCCAGCAGTAGGGGGGGGGCTTTAAGCTATGGCTACACCTTC
.,TRBV11-3,TRBJ2-2,.,CASSLGRGFYTGELFF,TGTGCCAGCAGCTTAGGACGGGGGTTTTACACCGGGGAGCTGTTTTTT
TRBD2,TRBV7-9,TRBJ2-1,.,CASSPTSGLSSYNEQFF,TGTGCCAGCAGCCCGACTAGCGGTCTTAGCTCCTACAATGAGCAGTTCTTC
.,TRBV3-1/TRBV3-2,TRBJ2-2,.,CASSQAGANTGELFF,TGTGCCAGCAGCCAAGCGGGGGCGAACACCGGGGAGCTGTTTTTT
TRBD1,TRBV14,TRBJ2-4,.,CASSRSRGGQNIQYF,TGTGCCAGCAGCCGCTCACGAGGGGGCCAAAACATTCAGTACTTC
TRBD1,TRBV5-1,TRBJ1-6,.,CASSLESGTGASPLHF,TGCGCCAGCAGCTTGGAGTCTGGGACAGGGGCTTCACCCCTCCACTTT
.,TRBV18,TRBJ2-7,.,CASSPGTGRAPYEQYF,TGTGCCAGCTCACCGGGAACAGGGCGAGCCCCCTACGAGCAGTACTTC
TRBD2,TRBV5-6,TRBJ2-3,.,CASSPGTSGYTDTQYF,TGTGCCAGCAGCCCTGGGACTAGCGGGTACACAGATACGCAGTATTTT
TRBD1,TRBV30,TRBJ1-4,.,CAWRGGTGEEKLFF,TGTGCCTGGAGGGGAGGGACAGGGGAGGAAAAACTGTTTTTT
.,TRBV6-5,TRBJ2-7,.,CASSYSGAVQDEQYF,TGTGCCAGCAGTTACTCAGGGGCCGTGCAGGACGAGCAGTACTTC
TRBD2,TRBV29-1,TRBJ2-1,.,CSVVKGRGVNEQFF,TGCAGCGTTGTAAAAGGGAGGGGTGTCAATGAGCAGTTCTTC
TRBD1,TRBV12-5,TRBJ2-3,.,CASGPRQGRRTDTQYF,TGTGCTAGTGGTCCCCGACAGGGTCGACGGACAGATACGCAGTATTTT